This record looks at one T cell receptor beta chain sequence and its context. What it binds is not known. Compared with germline, one end of the junction differs, possibly owing to a read error. The same CDR3 also results from other DNA sequences found in this sample. This entry belongs to a study of cytomegalovirus exposure and HLA in healthy donors. Study details: The study's early data release held 80 million to 95 million unique TCRs from HLA-typed donors. Points from the study as a whole: Sequencing had likely introduced a cluster of highly shared sequence variants as an artifact. Cytomegalovirus association was assigned to 170 or so TCR beta chains.

Both 60 Vbeta primers and 13 Jbeta primers went into the PCR. The assay was immunoSEQ multiplex PCR, and TCRdb's table has in-frame clones only and misses some. This sample carries around 88,000 clones, roughly 70% of them seen once, and the ten largest clones take approximately 1.8%. The V gene's germline CDR1 is MDHEN and CDR2 SYDVKM. The CDR3 has 12 residues. This TCR was sampled from a male donor in good health and CMV-seronegative. Sequences were obtained from PBMCs. The chain uses TRBV28 and TRBJ1-4; D unresolved. The CDR3 spells CASTEQNEKLFF. The DNA of the CDR3 is TGTGCCAGCACGGAGCAAAATGAAAAGCTGTTTTTT.